A selection of T cell receptor beta chains follows, all from one sample in a study of blood T cell repertoires in COVID-19. Generated by immunoSEQ multiplex PCR, the TCRdb table keeps only in-frame clones and is missing some. In the table there are 90,000 to 130,000 clones, 88% of which are singletons. Sequencing was done on a sample of peripheral blood. The receptors here all came from a human donor in a cohort sampled during active COVID-19. Each CDR3 is given with its conserved first and last residue. D genes are given only for firm matches. The size of a clone is reported for some rows only, either as once, few or many, or as a class for expanded clones.

TRBV11-1,.,TRBJ2-5,.,TGTGCCAGCAGCTTGGCTACAGGCTACCAAGAGACCCAGTACTTC,CASSLATGYQETQYF
TRBV7-9,.,TRBJ1-1,.,TGTGCCAGCAGCTTAGAAGCAAGCGAAGCTTTCTTT,CASSLEASEAFF
TRBV6-5,.,TRBJ1-2,TRBD1,TGTGCCAGCAGTAACTATGACGGGACAGGGGATGGCTACACCTTC,CASSNYDGTGDGYTF
TRBV28,once,TRBJ1-2,.,TGTGCCAGCAGGCAGGGCATCCCCTATGGCTACACCTTC,CASRQGIPYGYTF
TRBV6-5,.,TRBJ1-5,TRBD1,TGTGCCAGCCAGGGGGCTCAGCCCCAGCATTTT,CASQGAQPQHF
TRBV24-1,once,TRBJ2-3,TRBD2,TGTGCCACCAGTGATCCGACTAGCGGGAGTAACACAGATACGCAGTATTTT,CATSDPTSGSNTDTQYF
TRBV9,.,TRBJ2-7,.,TGTGCCAGCAGCGTAGATTCAGGACACTACGAGCAGTACTTT,CASSVDSGHYEQYF
TRBV5-6,.,TRBJ1-2,.,TGTGCCAGCAGCTTGGCGGGGGGGCCGGACTATGGCTACACCTTC,CASSLAGGPDYGYTF
TRBV14,.,TRBJ1-2,.,TGTGCCAGCAGCCCTGGCTGGAACTATGGCTACACCTTC,CASSPGWNYGYTF
TRBV19,.,TRBJ2-1,.,TGTGCCAGTAGTATAGGAGTTACAGTGTCCTACAATGAGCAGTTCTTC,CASSIGVTVSYNEQFF
TRBV19,.,TRBJ1-6,.,TGTGCCAGTAGTATACGTGAGGTACCGGGATCACCCCTCCACTTT,CASSIREVPGSPLHF
TRBV19,.,TRBJ2-7,.,TGTGCCAGTAGGGCAGGAAACGAGCAGTACTTC,CASRAGNEQYF
TRBV28,.,TRBJ2-7,.,TGTGCCAGCAGTGGACACTACGAGCAGTACTTC,CASSGHYEQYF
TRBV7-2,few,TRBJ1-1,TRBD1,TGTGCCAGCAGCTTAGTACAGGACAGGGGATGGAACACTGAAGCTTTCTTT,CASSLVQDRGWNTEAFF
TRBV29-1,.,TRBJ2-3,.,TGCAGCGTCGAACCCACGCTGAGGGACTCCAAGTCAGGGAGCACAGATACGCAGTATTTT,CSVEPTLRDSKSGSTDTQYF
TRBV5-6,.,TRBJ2-7,.,TGTGCCAGCAGCTTGCTAAGTTACGAGCAGTACTTC,CASSLLSYEQYF
TRBV6-5,once,TRBJ2-3,.,TGTGCCAGCAGTCGTGGGATGGGGCCGCAGTATTTT,CASSRGMGPQYF
TRBV6-1,few,TRBJ2-1,TRBD2,TGTGCCAGCAGTGGAGTTAGCGGGATGAGTTTTGGGTACAATGAGCAGTTCTTC,CASSGVSGMSFGYNEQFF